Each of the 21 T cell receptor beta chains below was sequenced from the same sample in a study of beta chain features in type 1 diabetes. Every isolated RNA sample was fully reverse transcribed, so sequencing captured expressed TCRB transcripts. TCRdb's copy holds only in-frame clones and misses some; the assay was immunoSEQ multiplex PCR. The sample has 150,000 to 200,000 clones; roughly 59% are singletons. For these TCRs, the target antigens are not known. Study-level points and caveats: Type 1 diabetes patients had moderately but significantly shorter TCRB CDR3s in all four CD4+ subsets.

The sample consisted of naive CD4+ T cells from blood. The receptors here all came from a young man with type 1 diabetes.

The CDR3 nucleotides read TGCAGCGTTGACCTCCCCGGGTCTCCCAAGCGCTACACCTTC. It codes for CSVDLPGSPKRYTF. This chain connects TRBV29-1 to TRBJ1-2, with unresolved D. The CDR3 contains 14 residues. Per the germline V gene, CDR1 is SQVTM and CDR2 is ANQGSEA. With 3 bases removed from V and 9 bases from J, the gap between germline ends came to 20 bases. The full variable domain, completed using reference TRBV29-1 and TRBJ1-2, is SAVISQKPSRDICQRGTSLTIQCQVDSQVTMMFWYRQQPGQSLTLIATANQGSEATYESGFVIDKFPISRPNLTFSTLTVSNMSPEDSSIYLCSVDLPGSPKRYTFGSGTRLTVV.

The CDR3 DNA reads TGTGCCTGGAGTCGGCTAGCGGGGGAGACAGATACGCAGTATTTT. The encoded protein is CAWSRLAGETDTQYF. The chain recombines TRBV30 with TRBJ2-3; 10 nucleotides align to TRBD2. The germline V gene has CDR1 GTSNPN and CDR2 SVGIG (reference sequence). This CDR3 is built from 15 residues. With 2 bases clipped from V and 3 bases from J, the junction kept 5 bases outside the gene matches.

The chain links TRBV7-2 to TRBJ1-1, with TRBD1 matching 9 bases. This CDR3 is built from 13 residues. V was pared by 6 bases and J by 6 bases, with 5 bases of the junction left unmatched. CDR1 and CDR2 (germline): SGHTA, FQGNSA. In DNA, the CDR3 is TGTGCCAGCAGGGGACAGGGAAGCTCTGAAGCTTTCTTT. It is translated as CASRGQGSSEAFF.

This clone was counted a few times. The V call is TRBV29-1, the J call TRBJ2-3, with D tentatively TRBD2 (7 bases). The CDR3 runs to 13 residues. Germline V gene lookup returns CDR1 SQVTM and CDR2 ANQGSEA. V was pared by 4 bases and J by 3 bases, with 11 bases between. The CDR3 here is CSVAGGATDTQYF. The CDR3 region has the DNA TGCAGCGTTGCGGGGGGCGCAACAGATACGCAGTATTTT.

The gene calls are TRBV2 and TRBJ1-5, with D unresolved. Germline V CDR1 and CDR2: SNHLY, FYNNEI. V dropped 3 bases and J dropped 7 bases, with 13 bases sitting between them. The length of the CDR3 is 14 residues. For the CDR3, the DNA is TGTGCCAGCAGTGAGGGTACAGATTCCCAGCCCCAGCATTTT. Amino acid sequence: CASSEGTDSQPQHF.

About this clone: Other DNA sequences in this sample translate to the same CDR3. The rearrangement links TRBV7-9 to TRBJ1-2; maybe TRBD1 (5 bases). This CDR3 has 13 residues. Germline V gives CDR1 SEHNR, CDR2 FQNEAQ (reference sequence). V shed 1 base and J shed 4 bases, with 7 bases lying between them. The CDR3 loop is CASSLGGTYGYTF. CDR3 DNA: TGTGCCAGCAGCTTAGGCGGGACCTATGGCTACACCTTC. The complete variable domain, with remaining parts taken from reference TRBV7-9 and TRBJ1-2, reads DTGVSQNPRHKITKRGQNVTFRCDPISEHNRLYWYRQTLGQGPEFLTYFQNEAQLEKSRLLSDRFSAERPKGSFSTLEIQRTEQGDSAMYLCASSLGGTYGYTFGSGTRLTVV.

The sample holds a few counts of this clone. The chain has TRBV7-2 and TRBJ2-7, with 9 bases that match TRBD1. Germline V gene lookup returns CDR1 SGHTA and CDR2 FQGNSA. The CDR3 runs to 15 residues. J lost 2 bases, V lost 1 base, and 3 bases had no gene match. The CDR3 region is CASSLVGTGTYEQYF. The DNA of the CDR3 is TGTGCCAGCAGCTTAGTCGGGACAGGGACCTACGAGCAGTACTTC. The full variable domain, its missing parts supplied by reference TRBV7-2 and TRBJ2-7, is GAGVSQSPSNKVTEKGKDVELRCDPISGHTALYWYRQSLGQGLEFLIYFQGNSAPDKSGLPSDRFSAERTGGSVSTLTIQRTQQEDSAVYLCASSLVGTGTYEQYFGPGTRLTVT.

CDR3 sequence: CASSSQGTDTQYF. The DNA of the CDR3 is TGTGCCAGCAGCTCCCAGGGGACAGATACGCAGTATTTT. The chain employs TRBV7-9 and TRBJ2-3, with D tentatively TRBD1 (6 bases). This CDR3 has 13 amino acids. Between the trimmed V and J ends, which lost 4 bases and 3 bases, there was a span of 8 bases. Per germline, CDR1 SEHNR and CDR2 FQNEAQ (reference sequence). Together with reference TRBV7-9 and TRBJ2-3, the CDR3 gives the full variable domain: DTGVSQNPRHKITKRGQNVTFRCDPISEHNRLYWYRQTLGQGPEFLTYFQNEAQLEKSRLLSDRFSAERPKGSFSTLEIQRTEQGDSAMYLCASSSQGTDTQYFGPGTRLTVL.

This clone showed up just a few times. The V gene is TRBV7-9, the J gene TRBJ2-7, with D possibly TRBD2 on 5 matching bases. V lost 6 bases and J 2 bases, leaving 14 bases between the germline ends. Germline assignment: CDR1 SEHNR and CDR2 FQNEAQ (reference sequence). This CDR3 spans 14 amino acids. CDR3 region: CASSSPGNPYEQYF. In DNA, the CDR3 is TGTGCCAGCAGTTCCCCCGGGAATCCCTACGAGCAGTACTTC.

The DNA of the CDR3 is TGTGCCAGCAGCGTAGGAACAAGCTACAATGAGCAGTTCTTC. Protein sequence: CASSVGTSYNEQFF. This chain links TRBV9 with TRBJ2-1; D ambiguous. V was cut by 0 bases and J by 3 bases, with 7 bases left in between. CDR3 size: 14 residues. From germline, CDR1 is SGDLS and CDR2 YYNGEE.

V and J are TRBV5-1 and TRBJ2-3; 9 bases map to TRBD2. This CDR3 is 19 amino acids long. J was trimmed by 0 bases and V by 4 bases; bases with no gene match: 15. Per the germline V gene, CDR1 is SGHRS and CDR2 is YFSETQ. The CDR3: CASSRRGLAISHSTDTQYF. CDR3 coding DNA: TGCGCCAGCAGCCGGAGGGGACTAGCCATTTCCCACAGCACAGATACGCAGTATTTT.

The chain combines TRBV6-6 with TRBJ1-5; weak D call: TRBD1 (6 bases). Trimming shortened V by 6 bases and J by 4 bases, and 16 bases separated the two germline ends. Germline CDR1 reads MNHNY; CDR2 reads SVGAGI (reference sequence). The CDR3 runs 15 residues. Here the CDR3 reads CASSPLGHDNQPQHF. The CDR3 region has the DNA TGTGCCAGCAGCCCTTTGGGACACGATAATCAGCCCCAGCATTTT.

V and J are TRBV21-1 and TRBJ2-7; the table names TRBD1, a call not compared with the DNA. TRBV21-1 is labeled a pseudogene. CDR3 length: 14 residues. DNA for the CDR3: TGTGCCAGCATAGAGGTACAGGGCACCAGGGAGCAGTACTTC. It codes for CASIEVQGTREQYF.

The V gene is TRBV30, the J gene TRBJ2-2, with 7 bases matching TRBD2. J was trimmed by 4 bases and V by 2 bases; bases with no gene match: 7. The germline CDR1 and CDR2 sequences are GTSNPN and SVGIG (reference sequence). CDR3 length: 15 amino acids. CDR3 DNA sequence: TGTGCCTGGAGTCAGGGAGGGACGAGCACCGGGGAGCTGTTTTTT. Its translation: CAWSQGGTSTGELFF.

The CDR3, as DNA: TGTGCCAGCAGCTTAGGCACGTGGGAGACCCAGTACTTC. It codes for CASSLGTWETQYF. The chain uses TRBV7-9 and TRBJ2-5; no definite D call. Germline CDR1 SEHNR, CDR2 FQNEAQ (reference sequence). The V end lost 1 base, the J end lost 5 bases, and 8 bases lay between the germline ends. CDR3 length: 13 residues.

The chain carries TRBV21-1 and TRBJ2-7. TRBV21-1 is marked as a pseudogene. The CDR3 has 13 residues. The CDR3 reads CASSSVRAYEQYF. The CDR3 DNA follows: TGTGCCAGCAGTTCCGTAAGGGCCTACGAGCAGTACTTC.

CDR3 bases: TGTGCCAGCGGAAATCCGGAGACCCAGTACTTC. Encoded protein: CASGNPETQYF. The rearrangement uses TRBV6-5 and TRBJ2-5, with D hard to call. V lost 8 bases and J 5 bases, leaving 9 bases between the germline ends. CDR3 length: 11 residues. Looked up from germline, CDR1 is MNHEY and CDR2 is SVGAGI.

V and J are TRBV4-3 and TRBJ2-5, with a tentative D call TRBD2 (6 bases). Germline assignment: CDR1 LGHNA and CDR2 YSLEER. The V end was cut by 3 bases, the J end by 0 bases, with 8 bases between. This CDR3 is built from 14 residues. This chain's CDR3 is CASSQWGDQETQYF. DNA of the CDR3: TGCGCCAGCAGCCAGTGGGGGGACCAAGAGACCCAGTACTTC.

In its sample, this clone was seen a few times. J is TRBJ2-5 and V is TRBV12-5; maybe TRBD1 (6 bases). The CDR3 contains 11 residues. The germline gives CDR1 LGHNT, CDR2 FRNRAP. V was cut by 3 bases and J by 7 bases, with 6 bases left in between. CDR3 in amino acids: CASGLGGTQYF. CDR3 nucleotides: TGTGCTAGTGGTTTAGGGGGGACCCAGTACTTC.

The CDR3 region has the DNA TGCGCCAGCAGCTTATCCCCCGACTGGGGGAATTCACCCCTCCACTTT. Protein: CASSLSPDWGNSPLHF. V gene TRBV5-1 combines with J gene TRBJ1-6; D is perhaps TRBD1 (5 bases). Deletions cut 2 bases from V and 7 bases from J, with 16 bases between. In germline, CDR1 is SGHRS, CDR2 YFSETQ. The CDR3 covers 16 residues.

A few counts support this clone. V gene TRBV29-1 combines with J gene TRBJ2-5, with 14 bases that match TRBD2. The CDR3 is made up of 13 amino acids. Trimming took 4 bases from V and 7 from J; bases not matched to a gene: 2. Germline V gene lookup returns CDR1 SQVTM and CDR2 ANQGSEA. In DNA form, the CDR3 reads TGCAGCGTTGGGACTAGCGGGGGGAGGACCCAGTACTTC. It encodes CSVGTSGGRTQYF.